This paragraph reports one TCR beta chain. This entry belongs to a study of CD8 T cells in Susac syndrome. A quantity of about 0.5 to 1 ug RNA underwent reverse transcription using random hexamers. Amplification of TCR beta CDR3 spanned 54 Vbeta and 13 Jbeta via immunoSEQ multiplex PCR. TCRdb passed the immunoSEQ multiplex PCR reads through MiXCR, listing each CDR3 protein once. The repertoire holds 150,000 or so distinct CDR3 sequences, around 94% seen once, with about 0.089% in the top ten. From blood CD8+ and CD4+ T cells, the TCR beta chain was sequenced. The multiple sclerosis controls were treatment-naive patients, and their relapsing-remitting disease was stable or active. Negative isolation yielded the CD8+ and CD4+ T cells, while FACS enriched the TEMRA cells. V gave up 0 bases and J gave up 1 base; unmatched junction bases: 5. CDR3 size: 16 residues. Germline loops: CDR1 SGHDT, CDR2 YYEEEE.

Source material: CD4+ T cells from PBMCs. The J gene is TRBJ2-3, the V gene TRBV5-6, with 7 bases aligning to TRBD1. This TCR derives from a human donor with multiple sclerosis. The CDR3 sequence: CASSLAGQGGTDTQYF. CDR3 sequence (DNA): TGTGCCAGCAGCTTGGCCGGGCAGGGGGGCACAGATACGCAGTATTTT. The whole variable domain, remainder taken from reference TRBV5-6 and TRBJ2-3, is DAGVTQSPTHLIKTRGQQVTLRCSPKSGHDTVSWYQQALGQGPQFIFQYYEEEERQRGNFPDRFSGHQFPNYSSELNVNALLLGDSALYLCASSLAGQGGTDTQYFGPGTRLTVL.